This is a list of T cell receptor beta chains from one sample in a study of blood T cell repertoires in COVID-19. The method was immunoSEQ multiplex PCR; TCRdb's version includes in-frame clones alone and lacks a portion of them. This table holds about 81,000 clones, about 85% found once. The specimen was peripheral blood. Receptors were obtained from a woman aged 70-85 years with acute or convalescent COVID-19. CDR3s include the opening cysteine and the closing phenylalanine or tryptophan.

>TRBV5-8
CASSLGTGGNTGELFF
>TRBV5-1
CASSEDRGTDTQYF
>TRBV28
CASTSSSGGLNEQFF
>TRBV15
CATSSSPQPQPQHF
>TRBV11-3
CASSQRLAGGINEQFF
>TRBV15
CATSRSPFRQGGTDTQYF
>TRBV5-1
CASSLTGNTIYF
>TRBV14
CASSAYRGQGANVLTF
>TRBV20-1
CSASDPRRDGYTF
>TRBV25-1
CASTPRTSGGQETQYF